Shown below are 14 T cell receptor beta chains from a single sample sequenced in a study of OX40 agonist ivuxolimab in advanced cancers. Profiled with immunoSEQ multiplex PCR; TCRdb holds only in-frame clones, not every one. Of under 80,000 clones listed, 93% are singletons. Source: CD4+ or CD8+ T cells sorted from blood, taken in a trial of the OX40 agonist ivuxolimab. The receptors come from an adult with an advanced solid tumor such as melanoma, head and neck, liver or kidney cancer.

The chain combines TRBV5-6 with TRBJ1-1; D may be TRBD1 (5 bases). This CDR3 comprises 13 residues. Germline V lookup: CDR1 SGHDT, CDR2 YYEEEE. The ends were cut back, 4 bases at V and 5 bases at J, with 12 bases in the middle. The DNA of the CDR3 is TGTGCCAGCAGCCGTGTAGGGGAGACTGAAGCTTTCTTT. Translating it yields CASSRVGETEAFF.

The J gene is TRBJ1-1, the V gene TRBV27; 8 bases map to TRBD1. The CDR3 is 14 residues long. Germline lookup yields CDR1 MNHEY and CDR2 SMNVEV (reference sequence). The junction had 4 bases not matched to a gene; V was cut back by 3 bases and J by 4 bases. CDR3: CASSFRGRGTEAFF. CDR3 bases: TGTGCCAGCAGTTTCAGGGGGCGAGGCACTGAAGCTTTCTTT.

The chain joins TRBV29-1 to TRBJ1-3; 12 bases match TRBD1. The CDR3 loop spans 15 amino acids. Per the germline V gene, CDR1 is SQVTM and CDR2 is ANQGSEA. Trimming cost V 5 bases and J 4 bases; bases outside gene matches: 6. In nucleotides, the CDR3 is TGCAGCGTTTCCCCCGGGACAGGGGGCGGAAACACCATATATTTT. This encodes CSVSPGTGGGNTIYF.

The chain has TRBV27 and TRBJ1-1; no firm D call. V lost 2 bases and J lost 3, with 19 bases in between. CDR1 is MNHEY, CDR2 SMNVEV, per germline (reference sequence). The CDR3 runs 17 residues. The CDR3, as DNA: TGTGCCAGCAGTTTAAATTTGGAGGTTCACTGGCACACTGAAGCTTTCTTT. Amino acids: CASSLNLEVHWHTEAFF.

This clone was recorded a few times. V and J are TRBV2 and TRBJ1-2; 9 bases agree with TRBD1. Looked up from germline, CDR1 is SNHLY and CDR2 is FYNNEI. Trimming cost V 4 bases and J 8 bases; bases outside gene matches: 8. This CDR3 spans 14 amino acids. Written as DNA, the CDR3 is TGTGCCAGCAGTGGGACAGGGGCTTTTTGGGGCTACACCTTC. Amino acids: CASSGTGAFWGYTF.

The chain uses TRBV19 and TRBJ1-1; the D gene is possibly TRBD1 (6 bases). This CDR3 is built from 15 residues. CDR1 is LNHDA and CDR2 is SQIVND in the germline V gene (reference sequence). Trimming stripped 5 bases from V and 0 bases from J, with 13 bases between. CDR3 region: CASSGHRVMNTEAFF. The CDR3 DNA is TGTGCCAGTAGTGGCCACAGGGTTATGAACACTGAAGCTTTCTTT.

Here the CDR3 reads CASSPPRGEPLHF. CDR3 DNA: TGTGCCAGCAGCCCTCCCCGGGGTGAACCCCTCCACTTT. V and J are TRBV5-4 and TRBJ1-6; D ambiguous. CDR3 length equals 13 residues. Trimming cost V 4 bases and J 12 bases, with 14 bases left between them. Germline CDR1 and CDR2: SGHNT and YYREEE (reference sequence).

The V gene is TRBV4-3, the J gene TRBJ2-7; 11 bases agree with TRBD1. Germline V CDR1 and CDR2: LGHNA, YSLEER. The CDR3 covers 15 residues. J was trimmed by 3 bases and V by 0 bases; bases with no gene match: 1. CDR3 DNA: TGCGCCAGCAGCCAAGAGGGGACAGGGGGCTACGAGCAGTACTTC. This translates into CASSQEGTGGYEQYF.

The J gene is TRBJ1-1, the V gene TRBV9; TRBD1 matches at 9 bases. V shed 4 bases and J 4 bases; nucleotides not matched to a gene: 8. The germline V gene has CDR1 SGDLS and CDR2 YYNGEE. The CDR3 is 15 residues long. Here the CDR3 reads CASSPRQGGGTEAFF. The DNA for the CDR3 is TGTGCCAGCAGCCCCCGACAGGGGGGAGGCACTGAAGCTTTCTTT.

This sequence joins TRBV9 and TRBJ2-3; 9 nucleotides agree with TRBD1. The J segment lost 2 bases and the V segment lost 2 bases, leaving 3 bases of the junction unmatched. The CDR3 consists of 15 residues. Germline V lookup: CDR1 SGDLS, CDR2 YYNGEE. The CDR3 region is CASSVGQGHTDTQYF. The CDR3 bases are TGTGCCAGCAGCGTTGGACAGGGGCACACAGATACGCAGTATTTT.

The chain carries TRBV14 and TRBJ1-1; 7 nucleotides align to TRBD1. This CDR3 spans 11 amino acids. Germline values: CDR1 SGHDN, CDR2 FVKESK. The V and J ends lost 4 bases and 8 bases, in that order; junction bases with no gene match: 1. CDR3 loop: CASSPGQEAFF. CDR3 in DNA: TGTGCCAGCAGCCCGGGACAGGAAGCTTTCTTT.

The rearrangement uses TRBV10-3 and TRBJ2-2, with 12 bases matching TRBD1. Germline CDR1 ENHRY, CDR2 SYGVKD. The CDR3 is 14 amino acids. V trimming: 6 bases; J trimming: 6 bases; junction bases outside the gene matches: 2. The CDR3 spells CAIRGQGASGELFF. CDR3 nucleotide sequence: TGTGCCATCAGGGGACAGGGGGCATCCGGGGAGCTGTTTTTT.

This clone appeared a single time. The CDR3 nucleotides read TGTGCCAGCAGCTTGAGACTAGCGGGGGGTCCGATCAATGAGCAGTTCTTC. Protein product: CASSLRLAGGPINEQFF. The chain recombines TRBV5-5 with TRBJ2-1; 13 nucleotides match TRBD2. Germline-derived CDR1 and CDR2 are SGHKS and YYEKEE (reference sequence). The CDR3 covers 17 residues. Unmatched junction bases numbered 7, after V lost 1 base and J lost 6 bases.

The gene calls are TRBV27 and TRBJ2-5; TRBD2 aligns across 8 bases. The CDR3 covers 13 residues. The germline V gene has CDR1 MNHEY and CDR2 SMNVEV (reference sequence). After removal of 6 bases from V and 1 base from J, the junction contained 1 base not matched to a gene. This CDR3 is CASRGLAQETQYF. In DNA form, the CDR3 reads TGTGCCAGCAGAGGACTAGCCCAAGAGACCCAGTACTTC.